This TCR beta chain appears in the sequencing data of a study of cytotoxic CD8 clonotypes in ibrutinib-treated CLL. Study details: Samples yielded averages of 250,000 or so productive templates and about 89,000 productive rearrangements.

Trimming removed 0 bases from V and 2 bases from J, with 8 bases in between. The CDR3 length is 14 residues. The V gene's germline CDR1 is SGDLS and CDR2 YYNGEE. TCRdb's table, derived via immunoSEQ multiplex PCR, lists solely in-frame clones and lacks some. The profile shows about 45,000 clones, roughly 76% of them singletons. This receptor was taken from a human donor with chronic lymphocytic leukemia. This specimen consisted of PBMCs, obtained after 12 months of ibrutinib treatment. This chain links TRBV9 with TRBJ2-5; D gene ambiguous. CDR3 sequence reads: CASSVDGIQETQYF. CDR3 bases: TGTGCCAGCAGCGTAGACGGTATACAAGAGACCCAGTACTTC.